A selection of T cell receptor beta chains follows, all from one sample in a study of graft-versus-host responses after intestinal transplantation. No antigen has been identified for these receptors. Profiling relied on immunoSEQ multiplex PCR, and the TCRdb table lists in-frame clones only, not all of them. This repertoire shows around 90,000 clones, about 93% found once; its top ten account for around 0.49%. The input for sequencing was unstimulated CD8+ T cells sorted from spleen or lymph node cells, taken before intestinal transplant. These receptors were obtained from a human donor who received an intestinal transplant. Both conserved end residues are part of each CDR3. The D gene is left open where the match is weak. Clone sizes are given selectively: once, few, many, or a class where the clone is expanded.

J: TRBJ2-1
D: TRBD2
V: TRBV5-1
size: once
DNA: TGCGCCAGCAGCTTGGAATCCCTTGGACTAGCGGCACTGGATGAGCAGTTCTTC
CDR3: CASSLESLGLAALDEQFF

J: TRBJ2-7
D: TRBD1
V: TRBV7-8
size: -
DNA: TGTGCCAGCAGCTTACCCTCAACGGGACAGGAATACGAGCAGTACTTC
CDR3: CASSLPSTGQEYEQYF

J: TRBJ1-2
D: -
V: TRBV9
size: -
DNA: TGTGCCAGCAGCGTTTTACCTACTATTGGCTACACCTTC
CDR3: CASSVLPTIGYTF

J: TRBJ1-5
D: -
V: TRBV19
size: -
DNA: TGTGCCAGTAGCTCCTTGGGGGGACAGCCCCAGCATTTT
CDR3: CASSSLGGQPQHF

J: TRBJ1-1
D: -
V: TRBV27
size: -
DNA: TGTGCCAGCAGTTTAGTTCAGGGAAACACTGAAGCTTTCTTT
CDR3: CASSLVQGNTEAFF

J: TRBJ2-1
D: -
V: TRBV7-2
size: -
DNA: TGTGCCAGCAGCCATCCAGGGAATGAGCAGTTCTTC
CDR3: CASSHPGNEQFF

J: TRBJ2-5
D: -
V: TRBV6-5
size: -
DNA: TGTGCCAGCAGTTACTCTGGCGGGGCAGAAGAGACCCAGTACTTC
CDR3: CASSYSGGAEETQYF

J: TRBJ2-1
D: TRBD2
V: TRBV7-2
size: -
DNA: TGTGCCAGCAGCATCCTAGCGGCCCTCTACAATGAGCAGTTCTTC
CDR3: CASSILAALYNEQFF

J: TRBJ2-4
D: -
V: TRBV13
size: -
DNA: TGTGCCAGCACCAACAGCAAAAACATTCAGTACTTC
CDR3: CASTNSKNIQYF

J: TRBJ2-5
D: TRBD2
V: TRBV2
size: -
DNA: TGTGCCAGCCGGCTAGCGGGAGAGACCCAGTACTTC
CDR3: CASRLAGETQYF

J: TRBJ2-7
D: TRBD1
V: TRBV19
size: -
DNA: TGTGCCAGTGCTGTCCGGGACAGGGAATACGAGCAGTACTTC
CDR3: CASAVRDREYEQYF

J: TRBJ2-1
D: -
V: TRBV9
size: -
DNA: TGTGCCAGCAGCGCCCGAAGTAGCTCCTACAATGAGCAGTTCTTC
CDR3: CASSARSSSYNEQFF

J: TRBJ2-7
D: TRBD1
V: TRBV29-1
size: -
DNA: TGCAGCGTTGACGGACAGGGGGTAGGCTACGAGCAGTACTTC
CDR3: CSVDGQGVGYEQYF

J: TRBJ2-5
D: -
V: TRBV29-1
size: once
DNA: TGCAGCGTTGAAGACCCGGACCAAGAGACCCAGTACTTC
CDR3: CSVEDPDQETQYF

J: TRBJ1-1
D: -
V: TRBV6-6
size: few
DNA: TGTGCACTAAGAGCGAACGGGGGTAGCACTGAAGCTTTCTTT
CDR3: CALRANGGSTEAFF

J: TRBJ1-1
D: -
V: TRBV5-1
size: -
DNA: TGCGCCAGCAGCTTGGTGGGAGGGGTTACTGAAGCTTTCTTT
CDR3: CASSLVGGVTEAFF

J: TRBJ2-3
D: TRBD2
V: TRBV27
size: -
DNA: TGTGCCAGCAGTCAACCTCCACCGGAGCGGAAAGGCGGGGGGGTTGAGGCTAGCACAGATACGCAGTATTTT
CDR3: CASSQPPPERKGGGVEASTDTQYF

J: TRBJ2-1
D: TRBD1
V: TRBV30
size: -
DNA: TGTGCCTGGAGTACCCCGAGGGACAGGGTGAATGATGAGCAGTTCTTC
CDR3: CAWSTPRDRVNDEQFF

J: TRBJ2-7
D: -
V: TRBV4-3
size: -
DNA: TGCGCCAGCAGCCAAGGAACAGGGAGTTTGGCCTACGAGCAGTACTTC
CDR3: CASSQGTGSLAYEQYF

J: TRBJ2-7
D: TRBD2
V: TRBV19
size: -
DNA: TGTGCCAGTAGTATAGCGGCGGGAGCCTCCTACGAGCAGTACTTC
CDR3: CASSIAAGASYEQYF

J: TRBJ1-5
D: -
V: TRBV2
size: once
DNA: TGTGCCAGCAGTGAGGCCAGGGAAGGGAGCAATCAGCCCCAGCATTTT
CDR3: CASSEAREGSNQPQHF

J: TRBJ2-1
D: TRBD2
V: TRBV25-1
size: -
DNA: TGTGCCAGCAGTGAATACCGGAGCGGGGGGCAAGGAGAGCAGTTCTTC
CDR3: CASSEYRSGGQGEQFF

J: TRBJ1-1
D: -
V: TRBV7-6
size: -
DNA: TGTGCCAGCAGGGACACCAGAGAGAACACTGAAGCTTTCTTT
CDR3: CASRDTRENTEAFF

J: TRBJ2-1
D: TRBD1
V: TRBV5-1
size: -
DNA: TGCGCCAGCAGCCCGGCAGGGACAGTCTACAATGAGCAGTTCTTC
CDR3: CASSPAGTVYNEQFF